This T cell receptor (beta chain) was retrieved from a study of metastatic and nonmetastatic thyroid tumors (dated by TCRdb to 2020 to 2022). Background on the whole study: For patients with malignant and with benign thyroid disease, the researchers compared repertoires between peripheral blood samples and tumor or nodule tissue samples.

None of the patients had been given any treatment before thyroid surgery. The study retrospectively analysed patient clinical samples collected from about 2012 to 2018 using T-cell receptor beta sequencing. By its share of the sample, this clone is medium-sized (0.01 to 0.1%). Its cognate antigen has yet to be identified. No base quality information exists; no much larger clone differs at one position. Beyond this particular receptor, the publication reports: In both blood and tumor samples, malignant tumors were reported to have significantly higher TCR beta diversity than benign nodules.

Including the terminal cysteine and phenylalanine, the CDR3 comprises 17 residues. Only the CDR3 part of the read is kept: 51 bases, read in frame from the first base. V ends up 5 bases short and J 2 bases short, with an unmatched junction base count of 7. In the germline V gene, CDR1 corresponds to MDHEN and CDR2 to SYDVKM. Libraries were prepared through PCR. This sample was sequenced with an Illumina HiSeq 4000. The TCR beta-chain CDR3 region of each patient was profiled by high-throughput sequencing. The study's processing was this. Drawing on CDR3 differences between clinicopathological groups, the researchers built a classifier meant to tell apart patients with distant-metastatic papillary thyroid cancer. The Shannon index was used to assess repertoire diversity, and the Morisita-Horn index was used to assess tumor-blood repertoire similarity. TCRdb ran its own pipeline on the public reads, namely fastp trimming at Q25 and MiXCR clone calling, and kept in-frame beta chains. What appears here as the V and J calls and clone size reflects TCRdb's work, not the paper's. Within this sample are roughly 15,000 clones, with roughly 20% of them counted one time only. The top ten clones comprise roughly 13% of the sample.

Sequenced input: blood. The receptor chain draws on TRBV28 and TRBJ2-1; 12 middle bases align to TRBD2. The receptor's source is a female donor with papillary thyroid cancer or a benign thyroid nodule (not recorded which). Some clones in this sample may be carry-over from other donors' samples. Here is the DNA: TGTGCCAGCAGTCGACGCGGACTAGCGGGACCCTACAATGAGCAGTTCTTC. Translated, it gives CASSRRGLAGPYNEQFF.